These T cell receptor beta chains were read from a single sample in a study of shared clonotypes between healthy human individuals. Assay: immunoSEQ multiplex PCR; the TCRdb copy retains only in-frame clones and omits some. The sample includes about 1 million clones, about 77% of them seen just once. The material sequenced was memory CD4+ T cells sorted from blood. The receptors stem from a man between 18 and 35 years old in good health. Both conserved end residues are part of each CDR3. The order of the fields is V gene, J gene, D gene, CDR3 protein. D genes are given only for firm matches.

>TRBV10-3|TRBJ2-3|.
CAITGDTDTQYF
>TRBV11-3|TRBJ1-1|.
CASSLDGGPQAEAFF
>TRBV7-7|TRBJ2-6|.
CASSPIRASGANVLTF
>TRBV29-1|TRBJ1-2|.
CSVYGSYGYTF
>TRBV18|TRBJ2-3|.
CASSPTMQGADTQYF
>TRBV5-1|TRBJ1-1|TRBD1
CASSFRQGDEAFF
>TRBV2|TRBJ1-4|.
CASSVTDLIGKLFF
>TRBV18|TRBJ2-5|TRBD2
CASSLLAGSQETQYF
>TRBV18|TRBJ2-6|TRBD1
CASSPGTGHVLTF
>TRBV28|TRBJ1-2|.
CASSLFEGYGYTF
>TRBV5-1|TRBJ2-7|TRBD1
CASRGTGGLYEQYF
>TRBV2|TRBJ2-7|TRBD1
CASSDRQGEGPYEQYF
>TRBV2|TRBJ1-2|.
CASSVGGLYGYTF
>TRBV11-3|TRBJ2-2|.
CASSLEYTGELFF
>TRBV5-1|TRBJ2-5|.
CASSLDHTGRGTISQETQYF
>TRBV7-2|TRBJ2-3|.
CASSLRVAGTDTQYF
>TRBV18|TRBJ2-2|.
CASSPLAGPGELFF
>TRBV2|TRBJ2-3|.
CASSEIVIRDTQYF
>TRBV7-6|TRBJ2-7|.
CASSLGPSDHEQYF
>TRBV28|TRBJ2-7|.
CASSLSQGRTYEQYF
>TRBV5-1|TRBJ1-2|.
CASSLAGSSGYTF
>TRBV9|TRBJ2-6|.
CASSVSGGLPGANVLTF
>TRBV20-1|TRBJ2-7|TRBD2
CSARTSAEQYF
>TRBV2|TRBJ1-4|.
CASRENNEKLFF
>TRBV10-3|TRBJ2-2|.
CAISESGTAFGELFF
>TRBV5-5|TRBJ2-7|TRBD2
CASSPILAGGYEQYF
>TRBV11-2|TRBJ1-4|.
CASSAGIQRGTNEKLFF
>TRBV5-1|TRBJ2-5|TRBD2
CASSQSGGQETQYF
>TRBV19|TRBJ2-1|.
CASSTQGDEQFF
>TRBV7-8|TRBJ1-2|.
CASSLERTARGYTF
>TRBV7-9|TRBJ2-3|.
CASSRDGSTDTQYF